This T cell receptor beta chain derives from a study of blood T cell repertoires in COVID-19. Study background: PBMCs, B-cell-depleted T cells, or T cells provided the cDNA or gDNA that made up the material.

Original data processing: Cell counts per sample came from amplifying reference gene primers. The protocol was immunoSEQ multiplex PCR, while the TCRdb copy is restricted to in-frame clones and leaves out a portion. The V and J calls and clone size are taken from that table; D and trimming were inferred from the DNA. Of under 200,000 clones in the sample, around 90% were seen once. V was pared by 6 bases and J by 3 bases, with 4 bases of the junction left unmatched. This CDR3 contains 14 residues. The germline CDR1 and CDR2 sequences are MGHDK and SYGVNS. The sample was peripheral blood. This chain links TRBV25-1 with TRBJ1-5; 8 bases fit TRBD1. The sequence was obtained from a man aged 40-49 years with active or convalescent COVID-19. This CDR3 reads CASRGQGDNQPQHF. The CDR3 DNA reads as TGTGCCAGCAGAGGACAGGGAGACAATCAGCCCCAGCATTTT.